This T cell receptor (beta chain) was observed in a study of blood T cell repertoires in COVID-19. As for the study in general: Donors in the United States, Italy and Spain gave samples during acute or convalescent COVID-19. The analysed material was cDNA or gDNA that came from T cells, B-cell-depleted T cells, or PBMCs.

In the study's own analysis: Amplification from reference gene primers served as the basis for estimated nucleated cell counts. Generated by immunoSEQ multiplex PCR, the TCRdb table keeps only in-frame clones and is missing some. The D gene and trimming were derived from the DNA, and the V and J assignments and clone size from that table. Altogether under 300,000 clones are present, 81% being singletons, with the ten largest covering just under 3%. Germline trimming cut 6 bases from V and 4 bases from J; bases unmatched to any gene: 9. Per germline, CDR1 LGHDT and CDR2 YNNKEL (reference sequence). This CDR3 has 15 amino acids.

The TCR was taken from a woman aged 55-70 years with active or convalescent COVID-19. Sequencing input: peripheral blood. V usage is TRBV3-1 (or the pseudogene TRBV3-2) and J usage is TRBJ2-1; 7 nucleotides line up with TRBD2. CDR3 region: CASRGSGAIYNEQFF. In nucleotides, the CDR3 is TGTGCCAGCAGGGGAAGCGGGGCCATATACAATGAGCAGTTCTTC.